This T cell receptor beta chain derives from a study of glioma-infiltrating T cells after dendritic cell vaccination. Looking at the study overall: Autologous tumor lysate-pulsed dendritic cell vaccination was given between the early 2000s and the early 2010s. The vaccine used monocyte-derived dendritic cells pulsed overnight with autologous tumor lysate. Patients received three intradermal dendritic cell vaccine injections at biweekly intervals.

Study-wide results and caveats: Only a small number of patients had complete blood and tumor samples.

Details on this clone: What it recognizes is unknown. Mismatch with germline at one junction end may stem from a read error.

Time point given: after dendritic cell vaccination, including at tumor progression/relapse. The CDR3 length is 11 residues. Germline-derived CDR1 and CDR2 are MGHRA and YSYEKL. Generated by immunoSEQ multiplex PCR, the TCRdb table keeps only in-frame clones and is missing some. The sample shows some 90,000 clones, 70% to 90% of them seen only once. The sample was blood, taken after dendritic cell vaccination. The rearrangement uses TRBV4-1 and TRBJ2-3, with 7 bases that match TRBD1. The sequence derives from a human donor with glioblastoma. CDR3 sequence (DNA): TGCGCCAGCAGCCAAGGTGACAGGGTGAATTTT. It specifies CASSQGDRVNF.